Listed here are 28 T cell receptor beta chains from one sample, sequenced in a study of T-cell memory formation after mild COVID-19. A single record per CDR3 protein comes from TCRdb applying MiXCR to the 5' RACE reads. Of roughly 130,000 distinct CDR3 sequences in the sample, approximately 15% are singletons; the top ten hold approximately 5%. The sequencing input was PBMCs or a T cell subset sorted from them (not recorded which). All receptors come from a man between 18 and 35 years old who had mild COVID-19 (a few samples of this study predate the infection). Cell type and time point are not known.

This clonotype was counted only a few times. The genes are TRBV7-2 and TRBJ2-1, with no clear D. The CDR3 covers 14 residues. Germline lookup yields CDR1 SGHTA and CDR2 FQGNSA. Trimming took 5 bases from V and 5 from J, leaving 13 bases between them. CDR3 protein: CASSPISANNEQFF. DNA of the CDR3: TGTGCCAGCAGCCCCATCTCCGCAAACAATGAGCAGTTCTTC.

The table lists this clonotype with a few counts. This chain joins TRBV6-1 and TRBJ1-1, with 11 bases matching TRBD1. Germline V gene sequence: CDR1 MNHNS, CDR2 SASEGT. V was pared by 7 bases and J by 1 base, with 5 bases of the junction left unmatched. CDR3 length: 15 amino acids. The chain's CDR3 is CASTRTGGTNTEAFF. As DNA, the CDR3 is TGTGCCAGCACAAGGACAGGGGGCACGAACACTGAAGCTTTCTTT.

The chain uses TRBV30 and TRBJ1-2; D is possibly TRBD1 (6 bases). Germline CDR1 is GTSNPN and CDR2 is SVGIG (reference sequence). The V end was cut by 4 bases, the J end by 7 bases, with 19 bases between. The CDR3 extends over 14 amino acids. DNA of the CDR3: TGTGCCTGGACTACAGGGTGGATAATAAGTGGCTACACCTTC. It yields the protein CAWTTGWIISGYTF. Combining the CDR3 with reference TRBV30 and TRBJ1-2 gives the whole variable domain SQTIHQWPATLVQPVGSPLSLECTVEGTSNPNLYWYRQAAGRGLQLLFYSVGIGQISSEVPQNLSASRPQDRQFILSSKKLLLSDSGFYLCAWTTGWIISGYTFGSGTRLTVV.

This clonotype was detected a few times. The CDR3 nucleotides read TGTGCCAGCAGTTACTCGGGGGGTCGATACGAGCAGTACTTC. The encoded protein is CASSYSGGRYEQYF. J is TRBJ2-7 and V is TRBV6-2 or TRBV6-3, with D perhaps TRBD2 (6 bases). The germline V gene has CDR1 MNHEY and CDR2 SVGEGT. V lost 0 bases and J 4 bases, leaving 10 bases between the germline ends. The CDR3 is 14 amino acids.

This clonotype was observed a few times. The V call is TRBV6-6, the J call TRBJ2-7; 9 bases are a match to TRBD1. The CDR3 has 16 residues. V lost 0 bases, J lost 2 bases, and 5 bases stayed unmatched. Germline V lookup: CDR1 MNHNY, CDR2 SVGAGI (reference sequence). The CDR3: CASSYSGTGFPYEQYV. The CDR3 bases are TGTGCCAGCAGTTACTCCGGGACAGGGTTCCCCTACGAGCAGTACGTC.

V usage is TRBV9 and J usage is TRBJ1-2, with D possibly being TRBD1 (5 bases). Trimming shortened V by 7 bases and J by 4 bases, and 20 bases separated the two germline ends. The CDR3 runs 15 residues. CDR1 is SGDLS, CDR2 YYNGEE, per germline. CDR3 DNA sequence: TGTGCCAGCTCAACCGGGACCCGGCTGGCCTATGGCTACACCTTC. It codes for CASSTGTRLAYGYTF.

This clonotype turned up a few times. The chain has TRBV7-9 and TRBJ1-5; D is unresolved. This CDR3 spans 14 amino acids. V was cut by 4 bases and J by 2 bases, with 9 bases left in between. CDR1 is SEHNR and CDR2 is FQNEAQ in the germline V gene (reference sequence). The CDR3 reads CASSSGVGNQPQHF. The CDR3 bases are TGTGCCAGCAGCTCCGGGGTCGGCAATCAGCCCCAGCATTTT.

This clonotype came up a few times. The rearrangement joins TRBV30 to TRBJ2-2; no reliable D call. Trimming stripped 3 bases from V and 5 bases from J, with 7 bases between. The CDR3 is 12 residues long. Germline-derived CDR1 and CDR2 are GTSNPN and SVGIG (reference sequence). This CDR3 reads CAWSAGTGELFF. The CDR3 bases are TGTGCCTGGAGCGCTGGAACCGGGGAGCTGTTTTTT.

The V gene is TRBV3-1, the J gene TRBJ1-2; TRBD1 is a possible D gene (6 bases). Germline V lookup: CDR1 LGHDT, CDR2 YNNKEL (reference sequence). V was cut by 1 base and J by 5 bases, with 14 bases left in between. This CDR3 is 15 amino acids long. The CDR3 DNA is TGTGCCAGCAGCCAAGGATACAGGGAGGGGTATGGCTACACCTTC. It yields the protein CASSQGYREGYGYTF.

V is TRBV6-5 and J is TRBJ1-5, with TRBD1 as a possible D gene (5 bases). Trimming took off 5 bases at V and 4 bases at J, with 12 bases between the two ends. The V gene's germline CDR1 is MNHEY and CDR2 SVGAGI. CDR3 length: 14 residues. The CDR3: CASSPRGRNQPQHF. CDR3 nucleotides: TGTGCCAGCAGTCCCCGGGGGAGGAATCAGCCCCAGCATTTT.

This clonotype has more than one count but fewer than ten. The chain joins TRBV6-1 to TRBJ1-5, with a weak D call TRBD1 (5 bases). Per germline, CDR1 MNHNS and CDR2 SASEGT. The CDR3 sequence is 15 residues long. V was clipped by 6 bases and J by 0 bases, with 12 bases between them. CDR3 region: CASRPAGFSNQPQHF. The CDR3 DNA reads TGTGCCAGCAGGCCAGCAGGGTTTAGCAATCAGCCCCAGCATTTT.

The rearrangement links TRBV4-3 to TRBJ2-7; the D is unclear. CDR1 LGHNA and CDR2 YSLEER come from the germline V gene. The CDR3 consists of 15 residues. V gave up 0 bases and J gave up 0 bases, with 9 bases separating them. In DNA form, the CDR3 reads TGCGCCAGCAGCCAAGATTTCTTTCCCTCCTACGAGCAGTACTTC. It translates to CASSQDFFPSYEQYF.

This clonotype has just a few counts. V usage is TRBV3-1 and J usage is TRBJ2-3; weak D call: TRBD2 (6 bases). Germline V CDR1 and CDR2: LGHDT, YNNKEL (reference sequence). Deletions cut 4 bases from V and 5 bases from J, with 16 bases between. The CDR3 is 15 residues long. The DNA for the CDR3 is TGTGCCAGCAGCCCCACGGGGGTAATGGAAGATACGCAGTATTTT. Translated: CASSPTGVMEDTQYF.

This chain's CDR3 is CSATYPTNEKLFF. CDR3 nucleotide sequence: TGCAGTGCTACATACCCAACTAATGAAAAACTGTTTTTT. The chain carries TRBV20-1 and TRBJ1-4; no clear D gene. Between the trimmed V and J ends, which lost 4 bases and 0 bases, there was a span of 6 bases. Per the germline V gene, CDR1 is DFQATT and CDR2 is SNEGSKA (reference sequence). The CDR3 extends over 13 amino acids.

This clonotype has only a few counts. This chain connects TRBV6-2 or TRBV6-3 to TRBJ2-5; 7 nucleotides line up with TRBD1. Germline V gene data show CDR1 as MNHEY and CDR2 as SVGEGT. The CDR3 has 13 amino acids. J was trimmed by 5 bases and V by 3 bases; bases with no gene match: 3. The CDR3 spells CASSYTDRETQYF. CDR3 DNA sequence: TGTGCCAGCAGTTATACGGACAGGGAGACCCAGTACTTC.

The rearrangement links TRBV20-1 to TRBJ2-7; D possibly corresponds to TRBD1 (5 bases). Germline V gene lookup returns CDR1 DFQATT and CDR2 SNEGSKA (reference sequence). The CDR3 loop spans 13 amino acids. V was cut by 4 bases and J by 6 bases, with 16 bases left in between. The CDR3 DNA reads TGCAGTGCTACACGCCAGACAGTAAGCGAGCAGTACGTC. It encodes CSATRQTVSEQYV.

In this sample, this clonotype turned up many times. V gene TRBV18 combines with J gene TRBJ2-3; TRBD1 matches 7 bases. V dropped 0 bases and J dropped 4; count of bases not matched to a gene: 10. Germline loops: CDR1 KGHSH, CDR2 LQKENI. This CDR3 is built from 17 residues. The CDR3 coding sequence is TGTGCCAGCTCACCACCCCGACAGGGTCCCGTTGCAGATACGCAGTATTTT. Residues: CASSPPRQGPVADTQYF.

J is TRBJ2-3 and V is TRBV7-8, with D hard to call. CDR3 length: 16 residues. Germline loops: CDR1 SGHVS, CDR2 FQNEAQ. The V end was cut by 5 bases, the J end by 2 bases, with 17 bases between. CDR3 DNA sequence: TGTGCCAGCAGCCAGGTACCGGTCCGCGACACAGATACGCAGTATTTT. This gives the protein CASSQVPVRDTDTQYF.

The CDR3 bases are TGTGCCAGCAGCCCCCAGCTCTATAGCAATCAGCCCCAGCATTTT. This codes for CASSPQLYSNQPQHF. The chain couples TRBV28 to TRBJ1-5; D unresolved. There are 15 residues in the CDR3. The germline V and J ends were trimmed by 6 bases and 0 bases, with 12 bases remaining between them. CDR1 is MDHEN, CDR2 SYDVKM, per germline.

The genes are TRBV5-1 and TRBJ2-2; no clear D. V lost 0 bases and J lost 1, with 7 bases in between. CDR3 size: 15 residues. Germline-derived CDR1 and CDR2 are SGHRS and YFSETQ. CDR3 bases: TGCGCCAGCAGCTTGGCCCTCAGGAACACCGGGGAGCTGTTTTTT. It translates to CASSLALRNTGELFF.

This clonotype showed up just a few times. The rearrangement joins TRBV7-9 to TRBJ2-2, with 7 nucleotides matching TRBD1. V shed 10 bases and J 7 bases; nucleotides not matched to a gene: 15. The CDR3 is 15 amino acids. Germline values: CDR1 SEHNR, CDR2 FQNEAQ (reference sequence). The CDR3 here is CANQGDREVNGELFF. As DNA, the CDR3 is TGTGCCAACCAGGGCGACAGGGAAGTAAACGGGGAGCTGTTTTTT. The variable domain in full, with the rest retrieved from reference TRBV7-9 and TRBJ2-2, is DTGVSQNPRHKITKRGQNVTFRCDPISEHNRLYWYRQTLGQGPEFLTYFQNEAQLEKSRLLSDRFSAERPKGSFSTLEIQRTEQGDSAMYLCANQGDREVNGELFFGEGSRLTVL.

This clonotype has just one count. J is TRBJ1-2 and V is TRBV29-1; unclear D gene. The CDR3 sequence is 12 residues long. Trimming left V 2 bases short and J 2 bases short, with 6 bases between. Germline V lookup: CDR1 SQVTM, CDR2 ANQGSEA. CDR3 sequence reads: CSVESQNYGYTF. CDR3 nucleotide sequence: TGCAGCGTTGAAAGCCAGAACTATGGCTACACCTTC.

The chain joins TRBV29-1 to TRBJ2-3; 7 positions agree with TRBD1. The CDR3 runs 13 residues. Germline V gives CDR1 SQVTM, CDR2 ANQGSEA. Losses at the gene ends were 7 bases for V and 0 bases for J; bases not matched to a gene: 4. CDR3 bases: TGCAGCGCCACAGGGGTGAGCACAGATACGCAGTATTTT. Residues: CSATGVSTDTQYF.

Only a few counts were recorded for this clonotype. The V gene is TRBV7-2, the J gene TRBJ2-5; 7 positions match TRBD2. The CDR3 sequence is 15 residues long. Per germline, CDR1 SGHTA and CDR2 FQGNSA. Trimming removed 4 bases from V and 5 bases from J; junction bases left unmatched: 10. In DNA, the CDR3 is TGTGCCAGCAGCTCCACCTCTAGGGGAGGGGAGACCCAGTACTTC. This translates into CASSSTSRGGETQYF.

The rearrangement joins TRBV6-5 to TRBJ2-5, with TRBD1 identical over 7 bases. Germline V CDR1 and CDR2: MNHEY, SVGAGI. The ends lost 6 bases at V and 7 bases at J; junction bases unmatched: 8. This CDR3 contains 13 residues. CDR3 amino acids: CASRAGTVRTQYF. For the CDR3, the DNA is TGTGCCAGCAGGGCCGGGACAGTGAGGACCCAGTACTTC.

The V gene is TRBV6-2 or TRBV6-3, the J gene TRBJ2-7; 10 bases align to TRBD2. The length of the CDR3 is 15 residues. Germline values: CDR1 MNHEY, CDR2 SVGEGT. After removal of 5 bases from V and 4 bases from J, the junction contained 8 bases not matched to a gene. CDR3 nucleotides: TGTGCCAGCAGTGCCACTAGCGGGGTGATGTACGAGCAGTACTTC. Translating gives CASSATSGVMYEQYF.

This clonotype showed up just a few times. This chain links TRBV20-1 with TRBJ2-7; 7 nucleotides align to TRBD1. Germline V gene lookup returns CDR1 DFQATT and CDR2 SNEGSKA (reference sequence). The V and J ends lost 5 bases and 2 bases, in that order; junction bases with no gene match: 6. The CDR3 length is 13 residues. CDR3 residues: CSAPRTGTYEQYF. The CDR3 region has the DNA TGCAGTGCTCCCCGGACAGGCACCTACGAGCAGTACTTC.

V is TRBV20-1 and J is TRBJ2-1, with TRBD2 matching over 7 bases. This CDR3 spans 14 amino acids. Germline V gives CDR1 DFQATT, CDR2 SNEGSKA (reference sequence). V gave up 1 base and J gave up 5 bases; unmatched junction bases: 5. CDR3: CSARVASGNNEQFF. The CDR3 nucleotides read TGCAGTGCTAGAGTGGCTAGCGGCAACAATGAGCAGTTCTTC.